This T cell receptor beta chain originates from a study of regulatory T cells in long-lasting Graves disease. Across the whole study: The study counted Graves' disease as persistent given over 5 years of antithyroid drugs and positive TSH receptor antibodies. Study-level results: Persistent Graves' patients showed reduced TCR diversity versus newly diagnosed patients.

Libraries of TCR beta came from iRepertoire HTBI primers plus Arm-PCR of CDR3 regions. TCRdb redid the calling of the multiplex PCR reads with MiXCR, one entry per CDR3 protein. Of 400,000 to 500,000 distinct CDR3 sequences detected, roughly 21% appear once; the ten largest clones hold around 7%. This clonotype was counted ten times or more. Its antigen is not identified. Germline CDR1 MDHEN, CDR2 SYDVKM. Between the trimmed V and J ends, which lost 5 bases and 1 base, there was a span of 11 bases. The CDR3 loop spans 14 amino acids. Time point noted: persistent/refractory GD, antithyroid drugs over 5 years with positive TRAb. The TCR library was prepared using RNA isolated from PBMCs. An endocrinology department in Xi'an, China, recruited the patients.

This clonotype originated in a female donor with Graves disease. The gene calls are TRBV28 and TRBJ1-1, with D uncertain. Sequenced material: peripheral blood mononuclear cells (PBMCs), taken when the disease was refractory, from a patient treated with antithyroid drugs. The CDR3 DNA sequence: TGTGCCAGCAGTCCCTCCCTCCCGAACACTGAAGCTTTCTTT. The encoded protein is CASSPSLPNTEAFF.